This T cell receptor beta chain was captured in a study of cytomegalovirus exposure and HLA in healthy donors. Points on this clone: The target antigen is unknown.

The method was immunoSEQ multiplex PCR; TCRdb's version includes in-frame clones alone and lacks a portion of them. The data contain around 150,000 clones, approximately 89% of them singletons. Germline assignment: CDR1 MNHEY and CDR2 SMNVEV (reference sequence). V was clipped by 0 bases and J by 4 bases, with 4 bases between them. CDR3 size: 13 residues. Notes on the study in general: The CMV antigen specificity of a few CMV-associated chains was confirmed through in vitro analysis. The study listed roughly 160 cytomegalovirus-associated TCR beta chains.

Sequencing input: PBMCs. The source of this sequence is a man aged 18 to 30 in good health and CMV-seropositive. The V call is TRBV27, the J call TRBJ2-4, with no clear D. CDR3 nucleotide sequence: TGTGCCAGCAGTTTATCCCCAAAAAACATTCAGTACTTC. Translated: CASSLSPKNIQYF.